This T cell receptor beta chain was retrieved from a study of beta chain features in type 1 diabetes. At the level of the study: The number of sorted cells examined across all samples was around 99 million. The study, taken as a whole, reports: Shortening that was moderate but significant affected the TCRB CDR3s of Type 1 diabetes patients in all four CD4+ subsets.

This clone showed up just once. Its antigen remains unidentified. What was sequenced were expressed TCRB transcripts, since all of the isolated RNA had been reverse transcribed. The average read count of naive, central memory and regulatory T cell samples was approximately 3.5 million. Clones were sequenced by immunoSEQ multiplex PCR, and TCRdb holds only the in-frame ones, with some missing. In the table there are just over 600,000 clones, less than 20% of which are singletons. The germline gives CDR1 GTSNPN, CDR2 SVGIG (reference sequence). Trimming removed 1 base at V and 1 base at J, with 2 bases between. There are 12 residues in the CDR3.

The source material was naive CD4+ T cells from blood. The sequence was obtained from a man aged 18-30 years in good health. The V gene is TRBV30, the J gene TRBJ1-3; D ambiguous. CDR3 region: CAWSDSGNTIYF. CDR3 nucleotide sequence: TGTGCCTGGAGTGATTCTGGAAACACCATATATTTT.